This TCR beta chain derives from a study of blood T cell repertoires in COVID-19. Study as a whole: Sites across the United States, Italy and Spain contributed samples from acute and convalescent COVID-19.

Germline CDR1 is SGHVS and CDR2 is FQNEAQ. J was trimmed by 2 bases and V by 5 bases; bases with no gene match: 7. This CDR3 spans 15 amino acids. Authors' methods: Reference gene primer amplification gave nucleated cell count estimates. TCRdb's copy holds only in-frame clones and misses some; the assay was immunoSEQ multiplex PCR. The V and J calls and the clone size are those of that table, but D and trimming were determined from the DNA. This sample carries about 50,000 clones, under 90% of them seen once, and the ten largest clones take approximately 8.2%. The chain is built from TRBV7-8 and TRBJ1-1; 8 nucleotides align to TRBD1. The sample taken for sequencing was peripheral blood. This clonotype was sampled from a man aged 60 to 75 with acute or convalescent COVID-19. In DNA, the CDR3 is TGTGCCAGCAGCCCCGACAGGGGCTTCAACACTGAAGCTTTCTTT. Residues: CASSPDRGFNTEAFF.